This T cell receptor (beta chain) appears in the sequencing data of a study of cytomegalovirus exposure and HLA in healthy donors. Germline V gene lookup returns CDR1 MGHRA and CDR2 YSYEKL. V shed 0 bases and J shed 2 bases, with 5 bases lying between them. The length of the CDR3 is 13 residues. Sequencing was performed with immunoSEQ multiplex PCR; in TCRdb, only in-frame clones are kept and a portion is missing. The sample shows roughly 230,000 clones, about 90% of them seen only once. The receptor was derived from a woman between 25 and 40 years old in good health and CMV-seronegative. The chain is built from TRBV4-1 and TRBJ2-7; D is unclear. The sample taken for sequencing was PBMCs. The CDR3 sequence is CASSQEPAYEQYF. Written as DNA, the CDR3 is TGCGCCAGCAGCCAAGAACCGGCCTACGAGCAGTACTTC.